The TCR beta chain described here comes from a study of response to subunit inactivated influenza vaccine. The length of the CDR3 is 14 residues. CDR1 is SGHTA and CDR2 is FQGNSA in the germline V gene. The ends were cut back, 5 bases at V and 5 bases at J, with 16 bases in the middle. TCRdb reprocessed the RT-PCR reads via MiXCR and lists one record per CDR3 protein. Among hundreds of thousands of distinct CDR3 sequences listed, 14% were seen once. The sample consisted of PBMCs from blood, taken 14 to 15 days before vaccination. This sequence was found in a man between 45 and 60 years old who received an inactivated influenza vaccine. V gene TRBV7-2 combines with J gene TRBJ2-7; the D call may be TRBD1 or TRBD2 (6 bases each). The CDR3 DNA sequence: TGTGCCAGCAGCCCGGGGGCCAGGTTCAACGAGCAGTACTTC. Protein: CASSPGARFNEQYF.